This TCR gamma chain was identified in a study of Vδ1+ human thymocytes. The study, taken as a whole, reports: In the thymus, TRG and TRD repertoires looked highly polyclonal with Gaussian CDR3 lengths.

On this clone itself: Its matching antigen is unknown.

This CDR3 is 16 amino acids long. The germline gives CDR1 GITISATS, CDR2 ISYDGTV (reference sequence). V gave up 3 bases and J gave up 0 bases; unmatched junction bases: 7. Extracted RNA was reverse transcribed into cDNA. Pooled V-gene forward primers with one constant-region reverse primer generated the CDR3 amplicons by multiplex PCR. TCRdb redid the clone calls on the multiplex PCR reads with CATT. This sample has 25,000 to 35,000 gamma-chain clones, with over 15% found just once. The TCR was taken from a boy under two years old who had congenital heart surgery. This sequence joins TRGV9 and TRGJP1. The sequencing input was Vdelta1+ gamma-delta thymocytes from the thymus. This sample's subset: FACS-sorted CD3+ TCRalphabeta- TCRVdelta1+ TCRVdelta2- thymocytes. The DNA of the CDR3 is TGTGCCTTGTGGGAGTCCCGCTATACCACTGGTTGGTTCAAGATATTT. This translates into CALWESRYTTGWFKIF.